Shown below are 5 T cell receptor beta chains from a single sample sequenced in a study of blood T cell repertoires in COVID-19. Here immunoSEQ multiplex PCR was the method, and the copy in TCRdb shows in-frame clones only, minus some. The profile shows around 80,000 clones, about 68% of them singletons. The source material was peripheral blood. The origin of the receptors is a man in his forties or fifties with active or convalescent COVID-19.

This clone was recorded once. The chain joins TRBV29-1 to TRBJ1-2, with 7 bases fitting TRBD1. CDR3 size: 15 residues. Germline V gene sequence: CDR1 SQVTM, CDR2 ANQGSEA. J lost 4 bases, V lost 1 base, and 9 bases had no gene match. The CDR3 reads CSVEVRGGAGYGYTF. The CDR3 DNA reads TGCAGCGTTGAAGTTAGAGGGGGCGCCGGCTATGGCTACACCTTC.

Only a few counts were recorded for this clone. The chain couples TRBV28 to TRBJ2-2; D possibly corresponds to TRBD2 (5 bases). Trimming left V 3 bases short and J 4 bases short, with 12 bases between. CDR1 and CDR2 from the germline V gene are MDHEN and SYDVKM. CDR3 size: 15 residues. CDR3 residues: CASSFDRGSTGELFF. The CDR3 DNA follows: TGTGCCAGCAGTTTTGATCGGGGAAGCACCGGGGAGCTGTTTTTT. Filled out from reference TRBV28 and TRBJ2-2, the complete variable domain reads DVKVTQSSRYLVKRTGEKVFLECVQDMDHENMFWYRQDPGLGLRLIYFSYDVKMKEKGDIPEGYSVSREKKERFSLILESASTNQTSMYLCASSFDRGSTGELFFGEGSRLTVL.

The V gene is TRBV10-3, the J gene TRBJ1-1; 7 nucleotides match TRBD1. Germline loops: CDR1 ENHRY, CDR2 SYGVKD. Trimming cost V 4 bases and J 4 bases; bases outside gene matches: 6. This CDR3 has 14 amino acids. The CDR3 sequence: CAISGDSGGTEAFF. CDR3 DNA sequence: TGTGCCATCAGTGGGGACAGTGGGGGCACTGAAGCTTTCTTT.

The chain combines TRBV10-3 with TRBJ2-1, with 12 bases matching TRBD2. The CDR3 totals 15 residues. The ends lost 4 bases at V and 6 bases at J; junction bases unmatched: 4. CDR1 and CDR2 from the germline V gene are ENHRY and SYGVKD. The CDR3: CAISGLTSGGNEQFF. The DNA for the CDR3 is TGTGCCATCAGTGGTTTGACTAGCGGGGGCAATGAGCAGTTCTTC.

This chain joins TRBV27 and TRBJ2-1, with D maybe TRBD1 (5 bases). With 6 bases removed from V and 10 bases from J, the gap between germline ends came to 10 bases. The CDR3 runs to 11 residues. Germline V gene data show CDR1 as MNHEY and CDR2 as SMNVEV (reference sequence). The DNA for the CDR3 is TGTGCCAGCAGCTGGGGCCGGGAGCAGTTCTTC. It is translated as CASSWGREQFF.